This is a list of T cell receptor beta chains from one sample in a study of T-cell reconstitution after alpha-beta-depleted transplantation in children. From the PCR reads, TCRdb called clonotypes with MiXCR, one entry per CDR3 protein. In the table there are roughly 170,000 distinct CDR3 sequences, over 5.5% of which are singletons. Material: PBMCs from the stem cell graft donor, obtained from the stem cell graft. The origin of the receptors is a human donor who donated a stem cell graft to a child with Wiskott-Aldrich syndrome. The CDR3 runs from the conserved cysteine through the conserved F or W. The D gene is left open where the match is weak. For some rows the clone size is stated as once, few or many, or as a class when expanded; others skip it.

J: TRBJ2-7
V: TRBV6-2/TRBV6-3
size: NA
D: NA
length: 14
CDR3: CASSHLGTLGEQYF
DNA: TGTGCCAGCAGTCACCTGGGGACTCTAGGCGAGCAGTACTTC

J: TRBJ1-5
V: TRBV29-1
size: many
D: NA
length: 12
CDR3: CSARYSNQPQHF
DNA: TGCAGCGCGAGATATAGCAATCAGCCCCAGCATTTT

J: TRBJ2-7
V: TRBV7-2
size: many
D: NA
length: 15
CDR3: CASSLSQGSPYEQYF
DNA: TGTGCCAGCAGCTTAAGTCAGGGCTCCCCCTACGAGCAGTACTTC

J: TRBJ2-5
V: TRBV5-5
size: many
D: NA
length: 14
CDR3: CASSQPGLQETQYF
DNA: TGTGCCAGCAGCCAACCGGGACTGCAAGAGACCCAGTACTTC

J: TRBJ1-2
V: TRBV6-4
size: few
D: TRBD1
length: 13
CDR3: CASSVRDRWGYTF
DNA: TGTGCCAGCAGTGTTCGGGACAGATGGGGCTACACCTTC

J: TRBJ1-1
V: TRBV7-2
size: many
D: TRBD1
length: 15
CDR3: CASSSSGTEFTEAFF
DNA: TGTGCCAGCAGCTCGTCGGGGACAGAGTTCACTGAAGCTTTCTTT

J: TRBJ2-4
V: TRBV11-2
size: few
D: NA
length: 13
CDR3: CASSLDPVDIQYF
DNA: TGTGCCAGCAGCTTAGACCCAGTAGACATTCAGTACTTC

J: TRBJ2-1
V: TRBV12-3/TRBV12-4
size: many
D: NA
length: 15
CDR3: CASSSGTIEGNEQFF
DNA: TGTGCCAGCAGTTCGGGAACCATAGAAGGGAATGAGCAGTTCTTC

J: TRBJ2-1
V: TRBV7-6
size: many
D: TRBD1
length: 16
CDR3: CASSLAGTGYNNEQFF
DNA: TGTGCCAGCAGCTTAGCAGGGACAGGGTACAACAATGAGCAGTTCTTC

J: TRBJ1-4
V: TRBV10-2
size: many
D: NA
length: 15
CDR3: CASHPGEPTNEKLFF
DNA: TGCGCCAGCCATCCAGGGGAGCCGACTAATGAAAAACTGTTTTTT

J: TRBJ1-2
V: TRBV6-5
size: many
D: NA
length: 15
CDR3: CASSYSRATNYGYTF
DNA: TGTGCCAGCAGTTACTCCCGGGCTACTAACTATGGCTACACCTTC

J: TRBJ2-7
V: TRBV10-3
size: many
D: TRBD2
length: 17
CDR3: CAISEAASGSSLYEQYF
DNA: TGTGCCATCAGTGAGGCAGCTAGCGGGAGTTCCCTCTACGAGCAGTACTTC

J: TRBJ2-4
V: TRBV29-1
size: many
D: NA
length: 16
CDR3: CSVLIRRTTRVGIQYF
DNA: TGCAGCGTCCTGATTCGGCGAACAACGCGGGTCGGCATTCAGTACTTC

J: TRBJ1-2
V: TRBV7-9
size: NA
D: TRBD1
length: 16
CDR3: CASSVIGQGRNYGYTF
DNA: TGTGCCAGCAGCGTCATAGGACAGGGACGCAACTATGGCTACACCTTC

J: TRBJ2-7
V: TRBV20-1
size: many
D: NA
length: 14
CDR3: CSARGRDFAYEQYF
DNA: TGCAGTGCTAGAGGCCGGGACTTCGCCTACGAGCAGTACTTC

J: TRBJ1-2
V: TRBV30
size: NA
D: NA
length: 11
CDR3: CAWSFGYGYTF
DNA: TGTGCCTGGAGTTTTGGCTATGGCTACACCTTC

J: TRBJ1-2
V: TRBV2
size: many
D: TRBD1
length: 13
CDR3: CASNSQGARGYTF
DNA: TGTGCCAGCAACTCCCAGGGGGCCCGTGGCTACACCTTC